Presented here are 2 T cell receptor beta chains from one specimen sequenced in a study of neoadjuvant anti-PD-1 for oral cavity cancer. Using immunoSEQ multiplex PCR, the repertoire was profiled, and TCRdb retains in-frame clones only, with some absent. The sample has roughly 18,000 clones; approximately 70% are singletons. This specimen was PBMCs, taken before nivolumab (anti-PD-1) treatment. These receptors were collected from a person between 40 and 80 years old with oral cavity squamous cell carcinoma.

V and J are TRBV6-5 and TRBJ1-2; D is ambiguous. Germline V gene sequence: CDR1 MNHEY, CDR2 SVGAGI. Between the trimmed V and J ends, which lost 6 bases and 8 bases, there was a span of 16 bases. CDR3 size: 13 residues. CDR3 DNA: TGTGCCAGCAGCCCCGAACCTAGTGCCGGCTACACCTTC. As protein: CASSPEPSAGYTF.

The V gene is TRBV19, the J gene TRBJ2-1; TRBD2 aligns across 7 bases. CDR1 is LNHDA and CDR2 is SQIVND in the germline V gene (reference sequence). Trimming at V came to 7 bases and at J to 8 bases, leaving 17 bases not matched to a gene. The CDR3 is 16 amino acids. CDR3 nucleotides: TGTGCCAGTACCCAAGCGTTGGGCGGGAGTGAGGATGAGCAGTTCTTC. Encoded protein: CASTQALGGSEDEQFF.